What follows is one TCR beta chain and its context. Antigen unknown. The data were obtained in a study of identical twins. Findings and caveats of the study: For out-of-frame alpha sequences shared by twins, low generation probability was in excess.

TCRdb used MiXCR to reprocess the 5' RACE reads, holding one entry per CDR3 protein. Found here are roughly 770,000 distinct CDR3 sequences, about 18% of them singletons; the top ten hold less than 15%. Healthy Caucasians, and only they, were the donors. The sample was also reused in another study, on T cells expressing NK-cell markers. That paper notes: Underlying the TCR beta repertoires were sorted CD3+CD56+NKG2C+, CD3+CD56+NKG2C- and CD3+CD56-NKG2C+ T cells.

What was sequenced was PBMCs. The sequence was obtained from a woman aged 18-29 years in good health.

The CDR3 loop reads CASRKMGDRANTEAFF. In DNA, the CDR3 is TGTGCCAGCAGGAAGATGGGGGACAGGGCGAACACTGAAGCTTTCTTT. The V gene is TRBV6-1, the J gene TRBJ1-1; 9 nucleotides line up with TRBD1. CDR3 length: 16 residues. The V gene end was trimmed by 6 bases and the J gene end by 1 base; junction bases not matched to a gene: 9. CDR1 is MNHNS, CDR2 SASEGT, per germline.